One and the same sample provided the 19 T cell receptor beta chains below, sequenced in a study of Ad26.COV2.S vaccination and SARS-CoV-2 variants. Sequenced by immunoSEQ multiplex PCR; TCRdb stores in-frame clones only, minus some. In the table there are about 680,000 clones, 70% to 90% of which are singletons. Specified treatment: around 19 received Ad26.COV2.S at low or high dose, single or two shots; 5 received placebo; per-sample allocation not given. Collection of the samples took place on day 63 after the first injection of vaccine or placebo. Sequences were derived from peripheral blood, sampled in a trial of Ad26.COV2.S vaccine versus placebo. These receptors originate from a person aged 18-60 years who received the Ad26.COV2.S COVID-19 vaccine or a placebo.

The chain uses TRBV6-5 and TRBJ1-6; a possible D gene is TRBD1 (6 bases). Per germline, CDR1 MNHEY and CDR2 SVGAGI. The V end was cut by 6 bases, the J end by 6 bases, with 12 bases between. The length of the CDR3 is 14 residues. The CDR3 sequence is CASSHGQPNSPLHF. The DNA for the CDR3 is TGTGCCAGCAGCCACGGACAGCCTAATTCACCCCTCCACTTT.

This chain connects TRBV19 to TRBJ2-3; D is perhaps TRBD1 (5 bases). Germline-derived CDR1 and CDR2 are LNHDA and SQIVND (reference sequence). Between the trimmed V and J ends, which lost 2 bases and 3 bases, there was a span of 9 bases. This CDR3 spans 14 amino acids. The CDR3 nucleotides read TGTGCCAGTAGTATAAGGACATTAACAGATACGCAGTATTTT. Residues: CASSIRTLTDTQYF.

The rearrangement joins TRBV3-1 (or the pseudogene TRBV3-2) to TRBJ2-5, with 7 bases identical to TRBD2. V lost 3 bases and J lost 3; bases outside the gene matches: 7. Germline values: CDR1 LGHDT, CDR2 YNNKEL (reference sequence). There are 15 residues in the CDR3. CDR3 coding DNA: TGTGCCAGCAGCCATCTAGCGGTTAGGGAAGAGACCCAGTACTTC. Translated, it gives CASSHLAVREETQYF.

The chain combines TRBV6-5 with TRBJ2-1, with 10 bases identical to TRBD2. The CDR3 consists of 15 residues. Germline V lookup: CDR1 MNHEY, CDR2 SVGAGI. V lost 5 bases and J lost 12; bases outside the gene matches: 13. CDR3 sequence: CASSRGLAVGRGQFF. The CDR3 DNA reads TGTGCCAGCAGTCGAGGACTAGCGGTGGGTCGGGGGCAGTTCTTC.

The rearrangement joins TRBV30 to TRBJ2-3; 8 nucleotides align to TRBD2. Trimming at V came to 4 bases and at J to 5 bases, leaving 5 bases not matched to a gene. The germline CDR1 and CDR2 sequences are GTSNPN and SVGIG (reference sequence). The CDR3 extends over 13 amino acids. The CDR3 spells CAWTGGIGDTQYF. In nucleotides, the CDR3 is TGTGCCTGGACGGGAGGGATCGGAGATACGCAGTATTTT.

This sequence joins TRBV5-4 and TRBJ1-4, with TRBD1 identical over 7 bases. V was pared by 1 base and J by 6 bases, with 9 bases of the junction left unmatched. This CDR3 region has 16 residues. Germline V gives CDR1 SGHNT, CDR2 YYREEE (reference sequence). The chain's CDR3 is CASSLSATGRDEKLFF. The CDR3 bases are TGTGCCAGCAGCTTGTCCGCGACAGGGAGGGATGAAAAACTGTTTTTT.

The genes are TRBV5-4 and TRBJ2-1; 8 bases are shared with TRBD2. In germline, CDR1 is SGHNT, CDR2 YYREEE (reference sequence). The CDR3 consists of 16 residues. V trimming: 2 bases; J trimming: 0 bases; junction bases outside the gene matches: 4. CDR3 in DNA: TGTGCCAGCAGCTTATCGAGCGGGAGCTCCTACAATGAGCAGTTCTTC. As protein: CASSLSSGSSYNEQFF.

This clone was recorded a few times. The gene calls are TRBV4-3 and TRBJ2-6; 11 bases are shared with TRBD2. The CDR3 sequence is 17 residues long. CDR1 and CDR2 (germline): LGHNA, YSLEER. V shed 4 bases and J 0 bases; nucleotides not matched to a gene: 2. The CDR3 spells CASSPLAGVSGANVLTF. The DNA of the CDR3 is TGCGCCAGCAGCCCACTAGCGGGGGTCTCTGGGGCCAACGTCCTGACTTTC.

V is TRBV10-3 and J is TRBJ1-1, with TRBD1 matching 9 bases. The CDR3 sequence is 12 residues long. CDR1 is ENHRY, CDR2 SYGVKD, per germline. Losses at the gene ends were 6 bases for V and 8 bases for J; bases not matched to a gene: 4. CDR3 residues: CAISEGTGEAFF. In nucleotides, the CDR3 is TGTGCCATCAGCGAAGGGACAGGGGAAGCTTTCTTT.

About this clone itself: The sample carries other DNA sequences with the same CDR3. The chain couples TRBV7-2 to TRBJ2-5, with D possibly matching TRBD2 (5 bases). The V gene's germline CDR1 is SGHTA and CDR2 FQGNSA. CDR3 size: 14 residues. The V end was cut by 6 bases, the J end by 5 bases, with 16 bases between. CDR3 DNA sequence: TGTGCCAGCAGTCTTGACCGGGGAGCGGAGACCCAGTACTTC. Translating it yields CASSLDRGAETQYF.

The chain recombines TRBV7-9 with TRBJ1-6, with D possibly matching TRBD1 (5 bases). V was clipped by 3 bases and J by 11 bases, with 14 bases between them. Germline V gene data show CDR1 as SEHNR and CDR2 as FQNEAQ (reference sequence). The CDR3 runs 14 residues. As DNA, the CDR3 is TGTGCCAGCAGCTTCCCGGGACCCCGTACACCCCTCCACTTT. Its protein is CASSFPGPRTPLHF.

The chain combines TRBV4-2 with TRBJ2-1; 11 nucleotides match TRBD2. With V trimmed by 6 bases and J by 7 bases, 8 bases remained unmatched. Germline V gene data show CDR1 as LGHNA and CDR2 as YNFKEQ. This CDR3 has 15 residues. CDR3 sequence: CASRRNSGGGNEQFF. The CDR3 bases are TGTGCCAGCAGGCGGAATAGCGGGGGGGGAAATGAGCAGTTCTTC.

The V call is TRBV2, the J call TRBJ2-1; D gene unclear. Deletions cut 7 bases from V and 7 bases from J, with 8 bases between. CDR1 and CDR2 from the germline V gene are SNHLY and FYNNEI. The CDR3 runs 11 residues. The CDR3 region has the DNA TGTGCCAGCACCTGGATTAATGAGCAGTTCTTC. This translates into CASTWINEQFF.

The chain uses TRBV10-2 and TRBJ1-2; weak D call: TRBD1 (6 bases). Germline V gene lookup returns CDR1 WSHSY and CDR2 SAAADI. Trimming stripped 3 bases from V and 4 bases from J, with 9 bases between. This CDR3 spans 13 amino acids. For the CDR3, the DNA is TGCGCCAGCAGTGACCAGGGGATCTATGGCTACACCTTC. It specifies CASSDQGIYGYTF.

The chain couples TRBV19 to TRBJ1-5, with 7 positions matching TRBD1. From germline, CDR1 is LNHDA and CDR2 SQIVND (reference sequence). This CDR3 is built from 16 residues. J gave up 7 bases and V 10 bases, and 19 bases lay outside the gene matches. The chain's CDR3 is CATQIGTGTVVQPQHF. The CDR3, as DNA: TGTGCCACCCAGATTGGGACCGGGACAGTGGTCCAGCCCCAGCATTTT.

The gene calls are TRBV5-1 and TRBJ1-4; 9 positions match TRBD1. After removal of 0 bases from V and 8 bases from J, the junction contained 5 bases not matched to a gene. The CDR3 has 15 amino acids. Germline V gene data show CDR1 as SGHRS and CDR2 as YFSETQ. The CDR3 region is CASSLGDRGVEKLFF. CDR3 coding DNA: TGCGCCAGCAGCTTGGGAGACAGGGGGGTAGAAAAACTGTTTTTT.

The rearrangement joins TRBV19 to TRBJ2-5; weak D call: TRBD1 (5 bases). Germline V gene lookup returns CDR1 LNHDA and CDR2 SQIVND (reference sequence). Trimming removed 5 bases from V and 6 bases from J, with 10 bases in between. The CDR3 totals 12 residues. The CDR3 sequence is CASSQGGKTQYF. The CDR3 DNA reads TGTGCCAGTAGTCAGGGCGGAAAGACCCAGTACTTC. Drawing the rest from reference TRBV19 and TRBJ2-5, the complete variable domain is DGGITQSPKYLFRKEGQNVTLSCEQNLNHDAMYWYRQDPGQGLRLIYYSQIVNDFQKGDIAEGYSVSREKKESFPLTVTSAQKNPTAFYLCASSQGGKTQYFGPGTRLLVL.

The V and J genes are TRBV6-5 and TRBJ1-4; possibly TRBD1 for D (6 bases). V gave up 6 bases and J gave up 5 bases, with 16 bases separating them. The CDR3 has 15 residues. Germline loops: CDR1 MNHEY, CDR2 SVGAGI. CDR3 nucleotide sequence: TGTGCCAGCAGCTCTCCGGGGGGGCTCAATGAAAAACTGTTTTTT. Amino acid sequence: CASSSPGGLNEKLFF.

CDR3 residues: CATSDPELDGYTF. The CDR3 DNA reads TGTGCCACCAGTGACCCAGAGTTGGATGGCTACACCTTC. This chain connects TRBV24-1 to TRBJ1-2; D uncertain. The CDR3 sequence is 13 residues long. From germline, CDR1 is KGHDR and CDR2 SFDVKD. Trimming took 4 bases from V and 6 from J, leaving 11 bases between them.